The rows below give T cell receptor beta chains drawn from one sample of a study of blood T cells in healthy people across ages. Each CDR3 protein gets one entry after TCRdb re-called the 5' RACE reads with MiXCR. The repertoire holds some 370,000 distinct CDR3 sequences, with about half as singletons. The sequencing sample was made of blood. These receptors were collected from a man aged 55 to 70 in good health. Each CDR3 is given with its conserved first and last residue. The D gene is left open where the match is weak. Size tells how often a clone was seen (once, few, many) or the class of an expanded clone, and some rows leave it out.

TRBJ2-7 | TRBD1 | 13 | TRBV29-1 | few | CSVEDRGGHEQYF | TGCAGCGTTGAGGACAGGGGAGGGCACGAGCAGTACTTC
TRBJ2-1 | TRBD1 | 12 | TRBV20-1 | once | CSAPDRTNGQFF | TGCAGTGCCCCGGACAGGACAAATGGGCAGTTCTTC
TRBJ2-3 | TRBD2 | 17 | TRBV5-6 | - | CASSFVSGSGEQDTQYF | TGTGCCAGCAGCTTCGTTAGCGGGAGTGGGGAACAAGATACGCAGTATTTT
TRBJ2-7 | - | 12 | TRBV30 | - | CAWSGTPYEQYF | TGTGCCTGGAGTGGGACACCCTACGAGCAGTACTTC
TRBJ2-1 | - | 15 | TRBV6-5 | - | CASSYYALATNEQFF | TGTGCCAGCAGTTACTATGCCCTGGCGACAAATGAGCAGTTCTTC
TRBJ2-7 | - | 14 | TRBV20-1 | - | CSARPLDGTYEQYF | TGCAGTGCTAGACCCTTGGATGGGACCTACGAGCAGTACTTC
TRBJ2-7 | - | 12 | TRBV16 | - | CASSQSFDEQYF | TGTGCCAGCAGCCAATCGTTTGACGAGCAGTACTTC
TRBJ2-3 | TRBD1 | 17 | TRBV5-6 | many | CASSSGTGTPGADTQYF | TGTGCCAGCAGCTCGGGGACAGGCACCCCGGGGGCAGATACGCAGTATTTT
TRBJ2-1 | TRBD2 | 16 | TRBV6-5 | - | CASSYSMGGAYNEQFF | TGTGCCAGCAGTTACTCGATGGGGGGGGCCTACAATGAGCAGTTCTTC
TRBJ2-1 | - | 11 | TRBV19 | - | CASTRGVQQFF | TGTGCCAGTACCCGAGGAGTGCAGCAGTTCTTC
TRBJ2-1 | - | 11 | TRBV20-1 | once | CSAYTGHEQFF | TGCAGTGCGTACACAGGCCATGAGCAGTTCTTC
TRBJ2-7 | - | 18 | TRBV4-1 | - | CASSHTLAGAGSTYEQYF | TGCGCCAGCAGCCACACACTCGCAGGGGCTGGATCTACCTACGAGCAGTACTTC
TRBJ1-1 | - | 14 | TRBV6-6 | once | CASSYRLGGTEAFF | TGTGCCAGCAGTTACAGACTCGGGGGCACTGAAGCTTTCTTT
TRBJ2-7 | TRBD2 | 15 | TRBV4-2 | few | CASSPRLAPSYEQYF | TGTGCCAGCAGCCCTCGACTAGCGCCTTCCTACGAGCAGTACTTC
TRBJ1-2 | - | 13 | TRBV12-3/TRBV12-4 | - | CASSLEHGGGYTF | TGTGCCAGCAGTTTAGAACATGGGGGAGGCTACACCTTC
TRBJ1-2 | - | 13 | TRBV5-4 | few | CASSLKGGYGYTF | TGTGCCAGCAGCTTGAAGGGGGGGTATGGCTACACCTTC
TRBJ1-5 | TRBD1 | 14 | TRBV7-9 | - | CASSLGGGNRPQHF | TGTGCCAGCAGCTTAGGAGGGGGCAATCGGCCCCAGCATTTT
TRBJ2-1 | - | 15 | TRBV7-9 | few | CASSPGGGSYNEQFF | TGTGCCAGCAGCCCAGGTGGAGGCTCCTACAATGAGCAGTTCTTC
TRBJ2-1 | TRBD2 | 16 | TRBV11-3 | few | CASSWNGRGSYNEQFF | TGTGCCAGCAGCTGGAACGGGAGGGGTTCCTACAATGAGCAGTTCTTC
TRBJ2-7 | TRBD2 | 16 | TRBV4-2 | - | CASSGGGLAGLDEQYF | TGTGCCAGCAGCGGGGGCGGACTAGCGGGGCTAGACGAGCAGTACTTC
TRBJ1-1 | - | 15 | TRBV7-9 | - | CASTTGRLMNTEAFF | TGTGCCAGCACCACGGGACGCTTAATGAACACTGAAGCTTTCTTT
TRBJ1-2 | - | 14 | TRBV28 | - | CASSATGLYYGYTF | TGTGCCAGCAGTGCTACAGGGCTATACTATGGCTACACCTTC
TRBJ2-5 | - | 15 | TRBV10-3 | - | CAISELRGGQETQYF | TGTGCCATCAGTGAGTTAAGGGGCGGACAAGAGACCCAGTACTTC
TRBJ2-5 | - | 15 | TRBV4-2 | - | CASSQGTGTQIGQYF | TGTGCCAGCAGCCAAGGTACCGGGACGCAAATCGGGCAGTACTTC
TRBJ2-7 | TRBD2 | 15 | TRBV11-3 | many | CASSSPGLHSYEQYF | TGTGCCAGCAGCTCGCCGGGACTACACTCCTACGAGCAGTACTTC
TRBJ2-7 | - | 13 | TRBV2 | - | CASSEVGYNEQYF | TGTGCCAGCAGTGAGGTAGGATACAATGAGCAGTACTTC
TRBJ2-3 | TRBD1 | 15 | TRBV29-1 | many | CSVAGTGSSTDTQYF | TGCAGCGTTGCCGGGACAGGCTCTAGCACAGATACGCAGTATTTT
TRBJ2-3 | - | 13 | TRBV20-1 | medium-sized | CSAPADSGGTQYF | TGCAGTGCTCCGGCGGACAGTGGGGGTACGCAGTATTTT
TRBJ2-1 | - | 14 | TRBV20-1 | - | CSAKPGGIYNEQFF | TGCAGTGCAAAGCCAGGCGGGATCTACAATGAGCAGTTCTTC
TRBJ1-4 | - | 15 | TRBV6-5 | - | CASSSQDRINEKLFF | TGTGCCAGCAGTTCCCAGGACAGAATTAATGAAAAACTGTTTTTT
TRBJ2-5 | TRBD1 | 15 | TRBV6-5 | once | CASSYLDRAGETQYF | TGTGCCAGCAGTTATTTGGACAGGGCCGGGGAGACCCAGTACTTC
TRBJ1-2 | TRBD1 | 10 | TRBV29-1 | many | CSVRTGGNTF | TGCAGCGTTCGGACAGGGGGTAACACCTTC
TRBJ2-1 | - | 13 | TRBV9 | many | CASSRGPGNEQFF | TGTGCCAGCAGCCGGGGACCCGGAAATGAGCAGTTCTTC
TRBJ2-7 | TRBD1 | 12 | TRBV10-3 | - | CALGQASYEQYF | TGTGCCCTCGGACAGGCCTCCTACGAGCAGTACTTC
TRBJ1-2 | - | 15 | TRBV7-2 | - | CASSFYSGSNYGYTF | TGTGCCAGCAGCTTCTACAGTGGGTCTAACTATGGCTACACCTTC
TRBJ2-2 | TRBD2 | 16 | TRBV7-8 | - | CASSLGSGGLTGELFF | TGTGCCAGCAGCTTAGGAAGCGGGGGTCTCACCGGGGAGCTGTTTTTT
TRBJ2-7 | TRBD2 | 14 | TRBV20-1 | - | CSASQGLSYNEQYF | TGCAGTGCTTCTCAGGGACTATCCTACAATGAGCAGTACTTC
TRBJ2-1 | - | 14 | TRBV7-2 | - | CASSLLDTYNEQFF | TGTGCCAGCAGCTTATTGGACACGTACAATGAGCAGTTCTTC
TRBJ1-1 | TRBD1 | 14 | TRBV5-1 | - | CASSLNTGVTEAFF | TGCGCCAGCAGCCTTAACACAGGGGTGACTGAAGCTTTCTTT
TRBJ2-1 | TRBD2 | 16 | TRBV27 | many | CASSLIRASGVNEQFF | TGTGCCAGCAGTTTGATCCGAGCTAGCGGGGTAAATGAGCAGTTCTTC
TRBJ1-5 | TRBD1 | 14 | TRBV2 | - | CASREGQGSQPQHF | TGTGCCAGCAGGGAAGGACAGGGGAGTCAGCCCCAGCATTTT
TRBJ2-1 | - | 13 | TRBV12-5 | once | CASALGGYNEQFF | TGTGCTAGTGCCCTAGGGGGTTACAATGAGCAGTTCTTC
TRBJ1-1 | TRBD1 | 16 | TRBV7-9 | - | CASSFPGTGMNTEAFF | TGTGCCAGCAGCTTCCCCGGGACAGGGATGAACACTGAAGCTTTCTTT
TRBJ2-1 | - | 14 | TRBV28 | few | CASSLGQSPNEQFF | TGTGCCAGCAGTTTGGGGCAGTCCCCGAATGAGCAGTTCTTC
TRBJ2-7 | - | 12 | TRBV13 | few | CASSLDYYEQYF | TGTGCCAGCAGCCTAGACTACTACGAGCAGTACTTC
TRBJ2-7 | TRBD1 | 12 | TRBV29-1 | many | CSVAQGSYEQYF | TGCAGCGTTGCACAGGGGTCCTACGAGCAGTACTTC
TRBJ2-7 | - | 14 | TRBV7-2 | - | CASSRDGSFYEQYF | TGTGCCAGCAGCCGGGACGGATCTTTCTACGAGCAGTACTTC
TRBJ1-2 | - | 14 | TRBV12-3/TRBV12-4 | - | CASSPGQRLGGYTF | TGTGCCAGCAGCCCCGGACAGAGACTGGGGGGCTACACCTTC
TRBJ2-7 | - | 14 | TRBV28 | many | CASRPQLRGRGQYF | TGTGCCAGCAGACCCCAACTAAGGGGCAGGGGGCAGTACTTC
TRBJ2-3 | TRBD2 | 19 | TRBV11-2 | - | CASSLEASGGWGGTDTQYF | TGTGCCAGCAGCTTAGAGGCTAGCGGGGGTTGGGGGGGCACAGATACGCAGTATTTT
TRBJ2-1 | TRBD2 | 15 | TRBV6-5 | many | CASSPEVAGGNEQFF | TGTGCCAGCAGCCCCGAGGTAGCGGGAGGCAATGAGCAGTTCTTC
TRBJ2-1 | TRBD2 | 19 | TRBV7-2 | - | CASSPRLAEGRLSYNEQFF | TGTGCCAGCAGCCCCCGACTAGCGGAGGGGCGGTTGTCCTACAATGAGCAGTTCTTC
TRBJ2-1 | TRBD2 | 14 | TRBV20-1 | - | CSARGTSGNSEQFF | TGCAGTGCTAGAGGGACTAGCGGGAATAGTGAGCAGTTCTTC
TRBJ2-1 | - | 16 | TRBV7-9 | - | CASSPTGSLNIGEQFF | TGTGCCAGCAGCCCGACGGGCAGCCTAAATATTGGAGAGCAGTTCTTC